This TCR beta chain was recorded in a study of CD8+CD57+ T cells in acquired aplastic anemia. Germline V gene lookup returns CDR1 LGHDT and CDR2 YNNKEL (reference sequence). Trimming pared 4 bases from V and 3 bases from J, leaving 14 bases between. This CDR3 comprises 15 residues. This clonotype was counted at least ten times. The study profiled TCR beta VDJ and CDR3 using genomic DNA as template. TCRdb reprocessed the reads via MiXCR and lists one record per CDR3 protein. This sample has around 180,000 distinct CDR3 sequences, with 55% to 80% found just once. Material for sequencing was sorted CD4+, CD8+, or CD8+CD57+ T cells (not recorded which) from PBMCs. The clonotype comes from a human donor in good health. V usage is TRBV3-1 and J usage is TRBJ2-3; possibly TRBD1 for D (6 bases). Here the CDR3 reads CASSLDRLGTDTQYF. DNA for the CDR3: TGTGCCAGCAGCCTCGACAGGTTGGGGACAGATACGCAGTATTTT.